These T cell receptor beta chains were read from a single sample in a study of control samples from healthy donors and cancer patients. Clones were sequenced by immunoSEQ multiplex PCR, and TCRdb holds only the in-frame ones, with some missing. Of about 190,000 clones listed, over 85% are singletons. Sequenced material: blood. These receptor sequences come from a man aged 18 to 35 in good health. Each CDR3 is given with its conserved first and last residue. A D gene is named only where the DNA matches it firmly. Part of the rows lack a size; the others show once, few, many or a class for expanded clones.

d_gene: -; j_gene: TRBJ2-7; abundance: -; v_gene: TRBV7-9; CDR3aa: CASSSMTGPSSYEQYF; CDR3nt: TGTGCCAGCAGCTCAATGACAGGTCCTAGCTCCTACGAGCAGTACTTC
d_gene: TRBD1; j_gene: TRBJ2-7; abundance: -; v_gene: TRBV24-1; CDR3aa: CATSDYRDRGTSYEQYF; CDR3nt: TGTGCCACCAGTGATTACCGGGACAGGGGAACCTCCTACGAGCAGTACTTC
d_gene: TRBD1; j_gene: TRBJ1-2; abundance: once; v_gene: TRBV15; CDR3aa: CATGTGSFYTF; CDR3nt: TGTGCCACCGGGACAGGCTCTTTTTACACCTTC
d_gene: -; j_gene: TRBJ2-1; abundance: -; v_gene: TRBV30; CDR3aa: CAWNEGRNKNEQFF; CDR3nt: TGTGCCTGGAATGAGGGGAGGAATAAGAATGAGCAGTTCTTC
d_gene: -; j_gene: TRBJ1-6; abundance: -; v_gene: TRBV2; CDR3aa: CASSDGQSSYNSPLHF; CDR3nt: TGTGCCAGCAGTGATGGGCAGAGCTCCTATAATTCACCCCTCCACTTT
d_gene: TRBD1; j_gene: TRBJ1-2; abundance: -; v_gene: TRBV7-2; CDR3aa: CASSISTGVGYTF; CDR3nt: TGTGCCAGCAGCATATCGACAGGGGTCGGCTACACCTTC
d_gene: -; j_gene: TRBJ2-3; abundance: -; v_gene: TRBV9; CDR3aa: CASSVGGGALTDTQYF; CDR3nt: TGTGCCAGCAGCGTAGGAGGGGGGGCCCTCACAGATACGCAGTATTTT
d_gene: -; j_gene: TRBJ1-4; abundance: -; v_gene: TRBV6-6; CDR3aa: CASSQIGAASRGKLFF; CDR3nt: TGTGCCAGCAGCCAGATAGGGGCCGCCTCAAGGGGGAAACTGTTTTTT
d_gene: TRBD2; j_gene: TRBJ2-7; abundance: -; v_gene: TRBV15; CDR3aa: CATSRDRVASGGGRIDEQYF; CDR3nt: TGTGCCACCAGCAGAGATCGAGTGGCTAGCGGGGGGGGCCGGATAGACGAGCAGTACTTC
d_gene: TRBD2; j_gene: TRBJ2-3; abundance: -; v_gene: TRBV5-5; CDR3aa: CASSPAAGGPDTQYF; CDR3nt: TGTGCCAGCAGCCCCGCAGCGGGGGGCCCAGATACGCAGTATTTT
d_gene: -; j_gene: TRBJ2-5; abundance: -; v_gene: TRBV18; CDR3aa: CASSHTNQETQYF; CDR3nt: TGTGCCAGCTCACATACCAACCAAGAGACCCAGTACTTC
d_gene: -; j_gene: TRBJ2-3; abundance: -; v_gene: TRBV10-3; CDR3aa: CAIGTGIVDADTQYF; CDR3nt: TGTGCCATCGGGACGGGCATAGTGGATGCAGATACGCAGTATTTT
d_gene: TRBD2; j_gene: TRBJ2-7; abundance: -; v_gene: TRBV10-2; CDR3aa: CASSDREVAGWYEQYF; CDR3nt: TGCGCCAGCAGTGATCGGGAAGTAGCGGGGTGGTACGAGCAGTACTTC
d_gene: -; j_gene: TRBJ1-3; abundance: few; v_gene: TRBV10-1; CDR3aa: CARFFGTPGNTIYF; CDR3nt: TGCGCCAGGTTCTTCGGGACGCCTGGAAACACCATATATTTT
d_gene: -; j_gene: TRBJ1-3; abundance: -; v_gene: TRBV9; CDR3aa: CASSVVPGASSGNTIYF; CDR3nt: TGTGCCAGCAGCGTAGTCCCAGGGGCCAGCTCTGGAAACACCATATATTTT
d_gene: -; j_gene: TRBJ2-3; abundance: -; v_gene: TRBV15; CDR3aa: CATSKGGTTSTDTQYF; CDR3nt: TGTGCCACCAGCAAGGGGGGAACAACTAGCACAGATACGCAGTATTTT
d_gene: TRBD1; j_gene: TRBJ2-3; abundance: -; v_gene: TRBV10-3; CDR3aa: CAIENPGQGRADTQYF; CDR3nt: TGTGCCATCGAGAATCCGGGACAGGGGCGCGCAGATACGCAGTATTTT
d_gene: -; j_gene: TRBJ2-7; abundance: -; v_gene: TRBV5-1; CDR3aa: CASSRTEQYF; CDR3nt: TGCGCCAGCAGCAGGACAGAGCAGTACTTC
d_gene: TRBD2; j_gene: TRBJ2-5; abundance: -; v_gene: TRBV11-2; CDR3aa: CASSLSQAHLAGGETQYF; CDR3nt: TGTGCCAGCAGCTTAAGTCAGGCTCATCTAGCGGGGGGAGAGACCCAGTACTTC
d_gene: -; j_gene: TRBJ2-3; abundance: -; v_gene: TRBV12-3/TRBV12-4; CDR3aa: CASSSFDTQYF; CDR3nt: TGTGCCAGCAGTTCATTTGATACGCAGTATTTT
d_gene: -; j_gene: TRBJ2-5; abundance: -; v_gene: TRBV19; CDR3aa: CASSTRGSTKETQYF; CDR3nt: TGTGCCAGTAGTACCCGCGGCTCGACGAAAGAGACCCAGTACTTC
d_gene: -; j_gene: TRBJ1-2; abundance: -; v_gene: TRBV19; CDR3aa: CASSGDTYGYTF; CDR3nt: TGTGCCAGTAGTGGGGACACCTATGGCTACACCTTT
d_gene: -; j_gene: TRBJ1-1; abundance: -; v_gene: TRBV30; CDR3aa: CAWSMRESGTEAFF; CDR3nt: TGTGCCTGGAGTATGAGGGAGTCGGGCACTGAAGCTTTCTTT
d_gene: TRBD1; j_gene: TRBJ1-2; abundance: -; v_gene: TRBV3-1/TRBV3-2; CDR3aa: CASSFGPGQGRSWGYTF; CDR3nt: TGTGCCAGCAGCTTCGGCCCGGGACAGGGCCGGTCGTGGGGCTACACCTTC
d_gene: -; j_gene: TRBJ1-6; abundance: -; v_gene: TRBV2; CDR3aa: CASMWTNSPLHF; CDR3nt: TGTGCCAGCATGTGGACCAATTCACCCCTCCACTTT
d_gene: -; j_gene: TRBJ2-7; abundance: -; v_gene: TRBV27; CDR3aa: CASSFRRTASYEQYF; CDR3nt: TGTGCCAGCAGTTTTCGAAGGACAGCCTCCTACGAGCAGTACTTC
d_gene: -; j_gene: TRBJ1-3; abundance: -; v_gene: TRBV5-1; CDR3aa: CASSLAGTLGNTIYF; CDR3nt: TGCGCCAGCAGCTTGGCGGGAACCCTTGGAAACACCATATATTTT
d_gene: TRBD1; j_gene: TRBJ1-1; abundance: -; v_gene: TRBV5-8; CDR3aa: CASSGTGTETEAFF; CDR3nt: TGTGCCAGCAGCGGGACCGGGACAGAGACTGAAGCTTTCTTT
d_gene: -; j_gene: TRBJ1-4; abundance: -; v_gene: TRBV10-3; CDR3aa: CAIRFGPTEKLFF; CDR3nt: TGTGCCATCAGGTTCGGGCCGACGGAAAAACTGTTTTTT
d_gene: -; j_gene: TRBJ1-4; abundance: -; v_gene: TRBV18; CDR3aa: CASSTDTSRKLFF; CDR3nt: TGTGCCAGCTCGACAGACACCTCCCGGAAACTGTTTTTT